Sequencing of this T cell receptor (beta chain) was carried out in a study of shared clonotypes between healthy human individuals. Whole-study findings and limits: Blood alone was sampled, and tissue repertoires likely differ.

Notes on this clone: Its cognate antigen is unknown.

Positively selected for CCR7, the CD45RO-negative cells used as naive CD8 cells excluded terminally differentiated effector memory CD45RA+ cells. Repertoires were generated with immunoSEQ multiplex PCR, while TCRdb's copy carries only in-frame clones and drops some. Seen here are about 580,000 clones, roughly 98% observed once, and the top ten hold 0.3%. Trimming left V 7 bases short and J 1 base short, with 14 bases between. The CDR3 contains 14 residues. In germline, CDR1 is SNHLY, CDR2 FYNNEI. The J gene is TRBJ2-7, the V gene TRBV2; D may be TRBD2 (7 bases). Sample: naive CD8+ T cells sorted from blood. The source is a man aged 25 to 40 in good health. The CDR3 DNA sequence: TGTGCCAGCATCAAGGGGGGGGCGTCCTACGAGCAGTACTTC. Residues: CASIKGGASYEQYF.